This T cell receptor (beta chain) was identified in a study of blood T cell repertoires in COVID-19. The ends lost 4 bases at V and 5 bases at J; junction bases unmatched: 8. CDR3 length: 15 amino acids. Germline loops: CDR1 SGHRS, CDR2 YFSETQ. Participant age was about 18 to 100 years, and participants resided in 25 or so US areas. In the source study's methods: The assay estimated nucleated cells by amplifying reference gene primers. Sequenced by immunoSEQ multiplex PCR; TCRdb stores in-frame clones only, minus some. V and J calls and clone size are those listed in that table; D and trimming were worked out from the DNA. The data hold some 200,000 clones, with around 87% observed a single time.

The V gene is TRBV5-1, the J gene TRBJ1-4; 7 bases are shared with TRBD1. The TCR comes from a man aged 25-40 years in a cohort exposed to, infected with or recovered from COVID-19 (not recorded which). Sample: PBMCs or T cells enriched from blood (not recorded which). CDR3 loop: CASSPKGQLNEKLFF. The CDR3 nucleotides are TGCGCCAGCAGCCCGAAGGGACAGCTGAATGAAAAACTGTTTTTT.